This entry lists 3 T cell receptor beta chains sequenced from one sample in a study of cytomegalovirus exposure and HLA in healthy donors. 13 Jbeta primers and 60 Vbeta primers were used for the PCR. Assay used: immunoSEQ multiplex PCR; TCRdb lists only in-frame clones, some missing. The data show under 200,000 clones, approximately 80% seen once. The sequencing input was PBMCs. The source of these receptors is a man aged 50-59 years in good health and CMV-seropositive.

The chain has TRBV7-9 and TRBJ2-3; perhaps TRBD2 as D (6 bases). This CDR3 contains 15 residues. V lost 1 base, J lost 6 bases, and 14 bases lay in between. Germline-derived CDR1 and CDR2 are SEHNR and FQNEAQ (reference sequence). The CDR3 loop is CASSLEDGGGDTQYF. The CDR3 nucleotides read TGTGCCAGCAGCTTAGAGGACGGCGGAGGGGATACGCAGTATTTT.

The chain recombines TRBV5-4 with TRBJ2-5, with 12 bases lining up with TRBD2. Looked up from germline, CDR1 is SGHNT and CDR2 is YYREEE (reference sequence). The V and J ends lost 0 bases and 7 bases, in that order; junction bases with no gene match: 7. The CDR3 runs to 16 residues. The CDR3 sequence is CASSLVPSGGVGTQYF. DNA for the CDR3: TGTGCCAGCAGCTTGGTGCCTAGCGGGGGGGTGGGGACCCAGTACTTC.

Points on this clone: An end of the junction differs from the germline gene, which may be a read error. The V call is TRBV4-3, the J call TRBJ2-3; no clear D gene. This CDR3 is built from 13 residues. Germline assignment: CDR1 LGHNA and CDR2 YSLEER. This chain's CDR3 is CASSQELTDAQYF. CDR3 DNA sequence: TGCGCCAGCAGCCAAGAATTAACAGATGCGCAGTATTTT.